A single sample gave rise to the 30 T cell receptor beta chains below, sequenced in a study of molecular identifiers for immune sequencing clone quantification (dated by TCRdb to the late 2010s). Library generation was performed with PCR. The run used an Illumina HiSeq 4000. TCRdb handled the public reads itself, with Q25 trimming in fastp and clone calling in MiXCR, and kept productive beta chains. Identical CDR3 proteins give one entry, which carries the most common genes and DNA. In this sample the table shows approximately 550,000 distinct CDR3 sequences, 20% to 25% of which occur a single time. The top ten clonotypes cover around 0.84% of the sample. Sequencing used naive CD8+ T cells from blood, with Jurkat cell RNA spiked in. According to the study, the label for this sample's cell subset or site signals: FACS-sorted CD8+CD4-CCR7+CD45RA+ naive T cells. The origin of the receptors is a human donor in good health. Some libraries in this study had Jurkat cell RNA spiked in.

Turning to this clonotype: A read error is possible here, since a much larger clone lies one base away. The rearrangement joins TRBV28 to TRBJ2-3; 8 positions match TRBD1. With 3 bases clipped from V and 3 bases from J, the junction kept 17 bases outside the gene matches. The CDR3 has 19 amino acids. Germline V gene sequence: CDR1 MDHEN, CDR2 SYDVKM. The CDR3 here is CASSFSPKDRVTRTDTQYF. The CDR3 DNA reads as TGTGCCAGCAGTTTCTCCCCCAAGGACAGGGTAACTAGAACAGATACGCAGTATTTT. The variable domain in full, with the rest retrieved from reference TRBV28 and TRBJ2-3, is DVKVTQSSRYLVKRTGEKVFLECVQDMDHENMFWYRQDPGLGLRLIYFSYDVKMKEKGDIPEGYSVSREKKERFSLILESASTNQTSMYLCASSFSPKDRVTRTDTQYFGPGTRLTVL.

In its sample, this clonotype was seen many times. The V call is TRBV5-1, the J call TRBJ1-4; D not certain. The germline V and J ends were trimmed by 0 bases and 5 bases, with 17 bases remaining between them. The CDR3 has 17 amino acids. Germline CDR1 is SGHRS and CDR2 is YFSETQ. The CDR3 here is CASSLANIEPRNEKLFF. CDR3 coding DNA: TGCGCCAGCAGCTTGGCCAACATCGAGCCTCGAAATGAAAAACTGTTTTTT.

As for this clonotype: A much larger clonotype is one base distant, so this may be a read error. The V gene is TRBV24-1, the J gene TRBJ2-2, with D possibly being TRBD1 or TRBD2 (5 bases each). Germline values: CDR1 KGHDR, CDR2 SFDVKD. The length of the CDR3 is 17 residues. CDR3 sequence reads: CATSDTPGTPNTRELFF. DNA for the CDR3: TGTGCCACCAGTGATACACCCGGGACCCCGAACACCAGGGAGCTGTTTTTT.

This clonotype was observed many times. This chain uses TRBV7-9 with TRBJ2-7; TRBD2 matches 9 bases. J lost 3 bases, V lost 5 bases, and 5 bases had no gene match. This CDR3 spans 14 amino acids. Germline V gene sequence: CDR1 SEHNR, CDR2 FQNEAQ (reference sequence). CDR3: CASSLGLAVYEQYF. The CDR3 DNA is TGTGCCAGCAGCCTGGGACTAGCAGTCTACGAGCAGTACTTC.

This clonotype was counted a few times. The chain combines TRBV4-3 with TRBJ2-7; no clear D gene. This CDR3 is 13 amino acids long. Germline V gene data show CDR1 as LGHNA and CDR2 as YSLEER. The V and J ends lost 1 base and 3 bases respectively, with 7 bases between them. CDR3 in DNA: TGCGCCAGCAGCCAAGGCGACAACTACGAGCAGTACTTC. Its translation: CASSQGDNYEQYF.

This clonotype has just a few counts. The chain has TRBV7-9 and TRBJ1-6, with D unresolved. CDR3 size: 14 residues. V was cut by 1 base and J by 5 bases, with 6 bases left in between. Looked up from germline, CDR1 is SEHNR and CDR2 is FQNEAQ (reference sequence). As DNA, the CDR3 is TGTGCCAGCAGCTTAGTTGGGGATAATTCACCCCTCCACTTT. Its translation is CASSLVGDNSPLHF. Variable domain in full (rest from reference TRBV7-9 and TRBJ1-6): DTGVSQNPRHKITKRGQNVTFRCDPISEHNRLYWYRQTLGQGPEFLTYFQNEAQLEKSRLLSDRFSAERPKGSFSTLEIQRTEQGDSAMYLCASSLVGDNSPLHFGNGTRLTVT.

This clonotype was observed many times. The rearrangement uses TRBV10-2 and TRBJ1-1; 8 nucleotides line up with TRBD1. This CDR3 has 15 residues. Germline V gene data show CDR1 as WSHSY and CDR2 as SAAADI. The junction had 5 bases not matched to a gene; V was cut back by 0 bases and J by 5 bases. CDR3 sequence: CASSESRTGNTEAFF. The CDR3, as DNA: TGCGCCAGCAGTGAGTCCCGGACAGGGAATACTGAAGCTTTCTTT.

In this sample, this clonotype turned up a few times. The chain employs TRBV30 and TRBJ2-1; possibly TRBD1 or TRBD2 for D (5 bases each). V was clipped by 0 bases and J by 3 bases, with 15 bases between them. Germline assignment: CDR1 GTSNPN and CDR2 SVGIG (reference sequence). This CDR3 is built from 16 residues. This CDR3 is CAWSVLGDPYYNEQFF. CDR3 sequence (DNA): TGTGCCTGGAGTGTACTTGGGGACCCGTACTACAATGAGCAGTTCTTC.

This clonotype was counted a single time. Sequence at one end of the junction differs from germline and may be a read error. The chain has TRBV12-3 or TRBV12-4 and TRBJ2-3; unclear D gene. This CDR3 has 12 residues. CDR3 sequence (DNA): TGTGTCAGCAGCCCTATATGGGATACGCAGTATTTT. This translates into CVSSPIWDTQYF.

Only a few counts were recorded for this clonotype. The chain carries TRBV19 and TRBJ2-3, with 13 bases lining up with TRBD2. The V and J ends lost 6 bases and 5 bases, in that order; junction bases with no gene match: 11. This CDR3 spans 17 amino acids. The germline V gene has CDR1 LNHDA and CDR2 SQIVND (reference sequence). Here the CDR3 reads CASRDLLAGGPGDTQYF. Written as DNA, the CDR3 is TGTGCCAGTAGGGATTTACTAGCGGGGGGGCCAGGAGATACGCAGTATTTT.

A remark on this clonotype: Since a much larger clone is just one base distant, this may be a read error. This rearrangement joins TRBV7-8 to TRBJ1-4, with D maybe TRBD1 (5 bases). Per the germline V gene, CDR1 is SGHVS and CDR2 is FQNEAQ. Trimming left V 0 bases short and J 7 bases short, with 12 bases between. CDR3 length equals 15 residues. The CDR3 nucleotides are TGTGCCAGCAGCTTAGCGCAGGGTTATAGTGAAAAACTGTTTTTT. It yields the protein CASSLAQGYSEKLFF.

This clonotype was found a few times. This CDR3 is CASSYSGESLGNTIYF. Here the CDR3 DNA reads TGTGCCAGCAGTTACTCTGGGGAGTCTCTGGGAAACACCATATATTTT. V usage is TRBV6-5 and J usage is TRBJ1-3; D is undetermined. Germline V gene sequence: CDR1 MNHEY, CDR2 SVGAGI. V was clipped by 0 bases and J by 4 bases, with 13 bases between them. This CDR3 is built from 16 residues.

The rearrangement uses TRBV12-5 and TRBJ2-1; D unresolved. The germline CDR1 and CDR2 sequences are LGHNT and FRNRAP. The ends were cut back, 3 bases at V and 4 bases at J, with 13 bases in the middle. CDR3 length: 15 amino acids. The CDR3: CASGFGSIEYNEQFF. The CDR3 region has the DNA TGTGCTAGTGGTTTCGGCAGTATAGAGTACAATGAGCAGTTCTTC.

The rearrangement links TRBV12-3 or TRBV12-4 to TRBJ1-2, with D unclear. V was cut by 6 bases and J by 3 bases, with 17 bases left in between. The CDR3 length is 15 residues. CDR3 sequence (DNA): TGTGCCAGCAGCTCGACCGGGGAGAGCGACTATGGCTACACCTTC. This translates into CASSSTGESDYGYTF.

This clonotype was seen only a few times. A read error may explain this, as a much larger clone is one base away. The chain recombines TRBV7-9 with TRBJ1-4; D is perhaps TRBD1 (5 bases). The germline V gene encodes CDR1 SEHNR and CDR2 FQNEAQ (reference sequence). CDR3 length equals 17 residues. In DNA, the CDR3 is TGTGCCAGCAGCATCCTACTGACAGAGGGGTTAAATGAAGAACTGTTTTTT. Translation: CASSILLTEGLNEELFF.

About this clonotype itself: Here the CDR3 omits its conserved ending phenylalanine or tryptophan, so a read error is the likely source. This sequence joins TRBV7-6 and TRBJ2-5, with unresolved D. CDR1 SGHVS and CDR2 FNYEAQ come from the germline V gene. V was trimmed by 4 bases and J by 2 bases, leaving 14 bases between them. This CDR3 spans 15 amino acids. The CDR3 region is CASSSDDAVQETQYL. CDR3 nucleotides: TGTGCCAGCAGCTCAGATGACGCGGTTCAAGAGACCCAGTACCTC.

In its sample, this clonotype was seen many times. This chain uses TRBV20-1 with TRBJ2-2; D is ambiguous. This CDR3 spans 12 amino acids. V lost 4 bases and J lost 1, with 4 bases in between. Germline CDR1 and CDR2: DFQATT and SNEGSKA (reference sequence). CDR3 in amino acids: CSAMGNTGELFF. DNA of the CDR3: TGCAGTGCTATGGGGAACACCGGGGAGCTGTTTTTT.

This rearrangement joins TRBV30 to TRBJ1-2, with 9 bases aligning to TRBD1. The V gene's germline CDR1 is GTSNPN and CDR2 SVGIG (reference sequence). Trimming took 1 base from V and 6 from J; bases not matched to a gene: 6. The CDR3 spans 14 residues. The CDR3 here is CAWSGFGQGNGYTF. CDR3 nucleotides: TGTGCCTGGAGTGGATTCGGACAGGGGAATGGCTACACCTTC. Drawing the rest from reference TRBV30 and TRBJ1-2, the complete variable domain is SQTIHQWPATLVQPVGSPLSLECTVEGTSNPNLYWYRQAAGRGLQLLFYSVGIGQISSEVPQNLSASRPQDRQFILSSKKLLLSDSGFYLCAWSGFGQGNGYTFGSGTRLTVV.

The sample holds many counts of this clonotype. This chain joins TRBV3-1 and TRBJ2-7; 9 bases line up with TRBD1. The CDR3 sequence is 16 residues long. CDR1 LGHDT and CDR2 YNNKEL come from the germline V gene (reference sequence). V trimming: 4 bases; J trimming: 2 bases; junction bases outside the gene matches: 9. The CDR3 DNA sequence: TGTGCCAGCAGCCTACGGACAGGGGCCGCGACCTACGAGCAGTACTTC. Amino acids: CASSLRTGAATYEQYF.

This clonotype has ten or more counts. The chain joins TRBV28 to TRBJ2-3, with D possibly being TRBD2 (5 bases). This CDR3 is 19 amino acids long. Germline values: CDR1 MDHEN, CDR2 SYDVKM. With 8 bases removed from V and 0 bases from J, the gap between germline ends came to 27 bases. The CDR3 loop is CASGLPDSGPFSSTDTQYF. The CDR3 DNA is TGTGCCAGCGGCCTACCGGACTCAGGCCCCTTCTCTAGCACAGATACGCAGTATTTT.

The chain uses TRBV30 and TRBJ2-1; possibly TRBD2 for D (6 bases). Germline values: CDR1 GTSNPN, CDR2 SVGIG (reference sequence). The CDR3 has 12 residues. V was cut by 2 bases and J by 12 bases, with 14 bases left in between. The CDR3 loop is CAWSRGGGAQFF. The CDR3 region has the DNA TGTGCCTGGAGTCGGGGAGGTGGAGCGCAGTTCTTC.

This clonotype has just one count. The junction shows a germline mismatch at one end, possibly a read error. V usage is TRBV11-2 and J usage is TRBJ2-1, with 14 bases aligning to TRBD2. Germline CDR1 reads SGHAT; CDR2 reads FQNNGV. The CDR3 has 21 amino acids. CDR3 DNA sequence: TGTGCCAGCAGCTGGGGGAGACTAGCGGGGGGGCAAAAGAGCTCCTACAATGAGCAGTCCTTC. This gives the protein CASSWGRLAGGQKSSYNEQSF.

There are a few counts of this clonotype. This chain connects TRBV20-1 to TRBJ2-7; D ambiguous. V lost 4 bases and J 4 bases, leaving 8 bases between the germline ends. This CDR3 has 11 residues. In germline, CDR1 is DFQATT, CDR2 SNEGSKA (reference sequence). The CDR3 protein is CSAIDGYEQYF. The CDR3 DNA sequence: TGCAGTGCTATAGACGGGTACGAGCAGTACTTC.

V and J are TRBV13 and TRBJ1-6; D is unresolved. The ends were cut back, 5 bases at V and 0 bases at J, with 11 bases in the middle. The CDR3 length is 16 residues. Germline CDR1 PRHDT, CDR2 FYEKMQ (reference sequence). The CDR3 DNA reads TGTGCCAGCAGCCTATACGGCAGCTCCTATAATTCACCCCTCCACTTT. Translating it yields CASSLYGSSYNSPLHF. The whole variable domain, filled in from reference TRBV13 and TRBJ1-6, reads AAGVIQSPRHLIKEKRETATLKCYPIPRHDTVYWYQQGPGQDPQFLISFYEKMQSDKGSIPDRFSAQQFSDYHSELNMSSLELGDSALYFCASSLYGSSYNSPLHFGNGTRLTVT.

The chain employs TRBV7-9 and TRBJ2-7; 7 nucleotides match TRBD1. The CDR3 sequence is 13 residues long. V was pared by 2 bases and J by 6 bases, with 4 bases of the junction left unmatched. Germline-derived CDR1 and CDR2 are SEHNR and FQNEAQ (reference sequence). The CDR3 loop reads CASSLRTGVEQYF. DNA of the CDR3: TGTGCCAGCAGCTTACGTACAGGGGTCGAGCAGTACTTC.

This clonotype was detected a few times. The CDR3 here is CASSEYRGETQYF. The DNA of the CDR3 is TGTGCCAGCAGTGAATACCGGGGAGAGACCCAGTACTTC. The chain links TRBV25-1 to TRBJ2-5, with a weak D call TRBD2 (5 bases). V was pared by 0 bases and J by 4 bases, with 6 bases between. Germline values: CDR1 MGHDK, CDR2 SYGVNS. This CDR3 spans 13 amino acids. Based on the CDR3 plus reference TRBV25-1 and TRBJ2-5, the full variable domain is EADIYQTPRYLVIGTGKKITLECSQTMGHDKMYWYQQDPGMELHLIHYSYGVNSTEKGDLSSESTVSRIRTEHFPLTLESARPSHTSQYLCASSEYRGETQYFGPGTRLLVL.

This clonotype was recorded many times. The chain is built from TRBV2 and TRBJ2-3, with D maybe TRBD2 (6 bases). CDR1 and CDR2 from the germline V gene are SNHLY and FYNNEI. Trimming took 4 bases from V and 2 from J, leaving 10 bases between them. This CDR3 is built from 14 residues. Written as DNA, the CDR3 is TGTGCCAGCAGTGCCGGGAGCCACACAGATACGCAGTATTTT. This sequence encodes CASSAGSHTDTQYF.

The CDR3 nucleotides are TGTGCCAGCAGTACCCGGGGGTCTCGGCAGCCCCAGCATTTT. Its translation: CASSTRGSRQPQHF. This chain uses TRBV28 with TRBJ1-5; tentatively, D is TRBD1 (5 bases). The CDR3 extends over 14 amino acids. Trimming removed 5 bases from V and 7 bases from J, with 15 bases in between. The germline gives CDR1 MDHEN, CDR2 SYDVKM.

This clonotype was observed a handful of times. A read error may explain this, as a much larger clone is one base away. The chain recombines TRBV5-1 with TRBJ2-7, with D uncertain. Germline values: CDR1 SGHRS, CDR2 YFSETQ. The CDR3 has 13 residues. The V end was cut by 0 bases, the J end by 3 bases, with 7 bases between. The CDR3 spells CASSLAEFYEQYF. In DNA, the CDR3 is TGCGCCAGCAGCTTGGCCGAATTCTACGAGCAGTACTTC.

This clonotype was seen a few times. The chain employs TRBV5-1 and TRBJ2-7; D gene unclear. This CDR3 spans 14 amino acids. In germline, CDR1 is SGHRS, CDR2 YFSETQ. Trimming pared 0 bases from V and 6 bases from J, leaving 13 bases between. CDR3 nucleotides: TGCGCCAGCAGCTTGGACATAAACCTGGTCGAGCAGTACTTC. Amino acid sequence: CASSLDINLVEQYF.